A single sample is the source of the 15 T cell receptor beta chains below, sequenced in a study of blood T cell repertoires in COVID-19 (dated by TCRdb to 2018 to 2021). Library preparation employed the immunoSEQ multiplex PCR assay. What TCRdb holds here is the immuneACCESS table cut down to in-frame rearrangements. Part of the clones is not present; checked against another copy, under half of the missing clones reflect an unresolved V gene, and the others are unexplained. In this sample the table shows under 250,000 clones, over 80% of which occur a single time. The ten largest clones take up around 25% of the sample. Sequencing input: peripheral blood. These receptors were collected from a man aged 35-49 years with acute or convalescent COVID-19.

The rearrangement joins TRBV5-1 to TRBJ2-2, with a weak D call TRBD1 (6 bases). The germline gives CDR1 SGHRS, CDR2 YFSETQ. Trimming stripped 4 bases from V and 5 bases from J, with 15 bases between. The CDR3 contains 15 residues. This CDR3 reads CASSHLQGETGELFF. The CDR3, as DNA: TGCGCCAGCAGCCACCTACAGGGAGAGACCGGGGAGCTGTTTTTT.

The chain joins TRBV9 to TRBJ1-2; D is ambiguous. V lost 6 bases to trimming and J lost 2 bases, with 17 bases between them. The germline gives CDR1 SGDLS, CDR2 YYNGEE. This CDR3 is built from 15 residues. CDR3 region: CASTPYSAANYGYTF. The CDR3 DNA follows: TGTGCCAGCACTCCTTACTCCGCTGCCAACTATGGCTACACCTTC.

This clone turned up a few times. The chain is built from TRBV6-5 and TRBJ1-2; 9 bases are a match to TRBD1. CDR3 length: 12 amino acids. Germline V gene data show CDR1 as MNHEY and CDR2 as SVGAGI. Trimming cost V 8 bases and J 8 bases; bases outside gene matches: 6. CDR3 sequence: CASWRTGEGYTF. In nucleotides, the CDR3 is TGTGCCAGCTGGAGGACAGGGGAAGGCTACACCTTC.

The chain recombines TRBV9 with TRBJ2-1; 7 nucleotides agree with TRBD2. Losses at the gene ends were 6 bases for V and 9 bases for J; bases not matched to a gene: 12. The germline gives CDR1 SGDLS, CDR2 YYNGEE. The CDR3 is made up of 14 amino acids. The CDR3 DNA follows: TGTGCCAGCACTGTCACTAGCGAGGAGGGTGAGCAGTTCTTC. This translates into CASTVTSEEGEQFF.

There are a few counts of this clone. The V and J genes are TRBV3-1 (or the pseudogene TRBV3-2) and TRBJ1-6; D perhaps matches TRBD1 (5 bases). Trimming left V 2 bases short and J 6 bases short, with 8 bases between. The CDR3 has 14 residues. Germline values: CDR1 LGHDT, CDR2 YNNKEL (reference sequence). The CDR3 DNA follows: TGTGCCAGCAGCCAACTGGGGGGTAATTCACCCCTCCACTTT. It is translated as CASSQLGGNSPLHF.

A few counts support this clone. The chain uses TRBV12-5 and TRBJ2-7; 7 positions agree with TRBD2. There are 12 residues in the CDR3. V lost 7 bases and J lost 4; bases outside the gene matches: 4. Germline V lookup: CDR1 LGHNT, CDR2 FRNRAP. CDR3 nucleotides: TGTGCTAGTGCCCGGACTAGGTACGAGCAGTACTTC. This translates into CASARTRYEQYF.

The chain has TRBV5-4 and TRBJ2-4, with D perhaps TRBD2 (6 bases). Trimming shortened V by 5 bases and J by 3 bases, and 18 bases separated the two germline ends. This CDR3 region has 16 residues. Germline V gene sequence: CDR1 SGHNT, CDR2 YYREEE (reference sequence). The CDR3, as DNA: TGTGCCAGCAGTCAGGGCGGGCGGGGTGGCAAAAACATTCAGTACTTC. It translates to CASSQGGRGGKNIQYF.

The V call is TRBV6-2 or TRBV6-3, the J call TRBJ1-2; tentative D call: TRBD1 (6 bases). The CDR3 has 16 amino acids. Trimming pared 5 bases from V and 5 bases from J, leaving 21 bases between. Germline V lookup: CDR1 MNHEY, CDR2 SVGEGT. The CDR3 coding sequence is TGTGCCAGCAGTCACCGCGGACAGTCGGGACGTTATGGCTACACCTTC. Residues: CASSHRGQSGRYGYTF.

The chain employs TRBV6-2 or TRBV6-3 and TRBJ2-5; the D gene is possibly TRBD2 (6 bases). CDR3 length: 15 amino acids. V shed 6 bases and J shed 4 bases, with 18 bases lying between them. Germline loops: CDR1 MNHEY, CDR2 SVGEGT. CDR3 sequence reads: CASSIPGVFPETQYF. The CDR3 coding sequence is TGTGCCAGCAGCATCCCGGGAGTATTTCCAGAGACCCAGTACTTC.

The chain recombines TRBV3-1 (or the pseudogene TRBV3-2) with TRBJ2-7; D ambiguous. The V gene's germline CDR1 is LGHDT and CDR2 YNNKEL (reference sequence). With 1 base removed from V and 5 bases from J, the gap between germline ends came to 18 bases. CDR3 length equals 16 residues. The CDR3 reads CASSQGGVPRSNEQYF. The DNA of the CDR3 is TGTGCCAGCAGCCAAGGCGGAGTTCCTAGATCTAACGAGCAGTACTTC.

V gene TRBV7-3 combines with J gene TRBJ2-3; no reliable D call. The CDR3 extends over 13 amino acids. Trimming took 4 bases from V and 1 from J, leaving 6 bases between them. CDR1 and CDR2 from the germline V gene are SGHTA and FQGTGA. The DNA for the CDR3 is TGTGCCAGCAGCTCGGTGGGCACAGATACGCAGTATTTT. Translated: CASSSVGTDTQYF.

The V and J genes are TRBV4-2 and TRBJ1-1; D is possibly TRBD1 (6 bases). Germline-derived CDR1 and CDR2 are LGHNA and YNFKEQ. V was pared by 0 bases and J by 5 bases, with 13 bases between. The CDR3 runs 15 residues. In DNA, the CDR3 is TGTGCCAGCAGCCAAGATATCGACAGGCTTACTGAAGCTTTCTTT. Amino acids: CASSQDIDRLTEAFF.

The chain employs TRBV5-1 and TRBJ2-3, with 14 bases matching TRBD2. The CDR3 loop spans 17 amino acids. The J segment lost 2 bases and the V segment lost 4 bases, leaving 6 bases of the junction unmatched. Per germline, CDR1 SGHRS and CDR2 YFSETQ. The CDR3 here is CASSPGTSGSNTDTQYF. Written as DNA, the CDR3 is TGCGCCAGCAGCCCTGGGACTAGCGGGAGCAACACAGATACGCAGTATTTT.

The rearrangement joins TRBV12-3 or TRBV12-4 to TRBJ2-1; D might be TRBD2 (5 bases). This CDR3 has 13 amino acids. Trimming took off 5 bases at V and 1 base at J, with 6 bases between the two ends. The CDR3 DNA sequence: TGTGCCAGCAGTCCGGGGTCCTACAATGAGCAGTTCTTC. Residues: CASSPGSYNEQFF.

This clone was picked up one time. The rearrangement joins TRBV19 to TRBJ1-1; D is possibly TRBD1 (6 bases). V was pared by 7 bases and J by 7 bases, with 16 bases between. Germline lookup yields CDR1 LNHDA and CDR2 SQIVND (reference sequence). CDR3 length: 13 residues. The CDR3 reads CASTRPDSLEAFF. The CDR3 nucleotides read TGTGCCAGTACCAGACCGGACAGTCTTGAAGCTTTCTTT.